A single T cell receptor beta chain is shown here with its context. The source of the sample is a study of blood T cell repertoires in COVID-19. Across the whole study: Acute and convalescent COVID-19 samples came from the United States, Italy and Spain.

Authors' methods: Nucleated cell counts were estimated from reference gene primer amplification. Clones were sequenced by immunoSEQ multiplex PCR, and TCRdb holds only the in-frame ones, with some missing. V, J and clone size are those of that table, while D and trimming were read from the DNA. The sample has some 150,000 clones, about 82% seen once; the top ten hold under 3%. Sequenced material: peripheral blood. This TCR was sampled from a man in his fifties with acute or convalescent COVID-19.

The CDR3 loop reads CASSSRLENYAEQYF. Written as DNA, the CDR3 is TGTGCCAGTAGTAGCCGACTAGAGAATTACGCGGAGCAGTACTTC. The J gene is TRBJ2-7, the V gene TRBV19, with D possibly TRBD2 on 6 matching bases. V was clipped by 4 bases and J by 7 bases, with 20 bases between them. This CDR3 region has 15 residues. Germline CDR1 reads LNHDA; CDR2 reads SQIVND (reference sequence).